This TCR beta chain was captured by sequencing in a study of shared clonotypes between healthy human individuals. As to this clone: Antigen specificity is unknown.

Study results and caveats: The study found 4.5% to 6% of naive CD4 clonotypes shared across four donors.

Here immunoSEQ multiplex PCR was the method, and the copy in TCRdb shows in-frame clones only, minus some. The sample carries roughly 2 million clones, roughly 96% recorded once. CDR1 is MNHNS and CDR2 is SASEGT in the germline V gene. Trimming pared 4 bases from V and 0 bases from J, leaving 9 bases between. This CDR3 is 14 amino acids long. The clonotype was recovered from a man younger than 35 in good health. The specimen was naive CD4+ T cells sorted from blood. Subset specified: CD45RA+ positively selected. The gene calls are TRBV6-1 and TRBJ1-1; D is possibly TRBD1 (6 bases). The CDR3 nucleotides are TGTGCCAGCAGTGGTAACAGGGTGAACACTGAAGCTTTCTTT. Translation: CASSGNRVNTEAFF.